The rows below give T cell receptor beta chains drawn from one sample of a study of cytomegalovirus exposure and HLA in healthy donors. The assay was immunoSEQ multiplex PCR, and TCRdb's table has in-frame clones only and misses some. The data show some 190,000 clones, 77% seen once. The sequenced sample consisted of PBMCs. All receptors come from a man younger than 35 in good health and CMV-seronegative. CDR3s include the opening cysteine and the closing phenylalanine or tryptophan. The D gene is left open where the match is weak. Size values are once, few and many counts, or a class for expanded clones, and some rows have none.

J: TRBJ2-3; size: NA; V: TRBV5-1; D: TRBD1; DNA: TGCGCCAGCAGCTCATATCCAACAGGGGGCCGGGTTACAGATACGCAGTATTTT; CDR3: CASSSYPTGGRVTDTQYF
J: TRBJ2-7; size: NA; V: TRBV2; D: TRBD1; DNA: TGTGCCAGCAGTCTTTGGACAGGGCACGAGCAGTACTTC; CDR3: CASSLWTGHEQYF
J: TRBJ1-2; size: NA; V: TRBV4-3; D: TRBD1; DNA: TGCGCCAGCAGCCAAGATTGGGGCAGGGGGACTGGCTACACCTTC; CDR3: CASSQDWGRGTGYTF
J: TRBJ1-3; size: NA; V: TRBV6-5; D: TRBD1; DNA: TGTGCCAGCAGTTACACGCCCAGGGGGCCCGGAAACACCATATATTTT; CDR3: CASSYTPRGPGNTIYF
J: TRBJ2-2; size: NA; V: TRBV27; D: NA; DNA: TGTGCCAGCGGACAACGGGAGCGGGACACCGGGGAGCTGTTTTTT; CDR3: CASGQRERDTGELFF
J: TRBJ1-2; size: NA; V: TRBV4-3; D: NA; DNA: TGCGCCAGCAGCCAAGATTTACGAGCTAACTATGGCTACACCTTC; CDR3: CASSQDLRANYGYTF
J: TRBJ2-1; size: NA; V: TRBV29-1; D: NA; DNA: TGCAGCGTGAGGGACGGGAGCTCCTACAATGAGCAGTTCTTC; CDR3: CSVRDGSSYNEQFF
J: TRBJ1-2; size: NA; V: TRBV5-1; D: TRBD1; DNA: TGCGCCAGCAGCGATCGCCCAATCCGGACAGGCCATGGCTACACCTTC; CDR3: CASSDRPIRTGHGYTF
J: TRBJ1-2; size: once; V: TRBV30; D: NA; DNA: TGTGCCTGGGCAAGACTAGCTGGCTACACCTTC; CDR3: CAWARLAGYTF
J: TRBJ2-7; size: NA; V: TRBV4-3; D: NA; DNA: TGCGCCAGCAGCTTGAACGAAGGGGCGCGCGAGCAGTACTTC; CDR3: CASSLNEGAREQYF
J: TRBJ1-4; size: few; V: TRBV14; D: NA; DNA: TGTGCCAGCAGCCGAACTCACAGGGTAGAAAAACTGTTTTTT; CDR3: CASSRTHRVEKLFF
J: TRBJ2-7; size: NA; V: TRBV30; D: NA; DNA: TGTGCCTGGAGTGTGGGACTCTACGAGCAGTACTTC; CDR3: CAWSVGLYEQYF
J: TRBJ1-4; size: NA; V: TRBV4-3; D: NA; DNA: TGCGCCAGCAGCCAAGACAGGGGAGAAAAACTGTTTTTT; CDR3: CASSQDRGEKLFF
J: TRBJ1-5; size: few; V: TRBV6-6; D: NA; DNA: TGTGCCCAGCAACAGGGCTATCAGCCCCAGCATTTT; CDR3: CAQQQGYQPQHF
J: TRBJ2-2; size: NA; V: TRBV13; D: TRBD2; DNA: TGTGCCAGCAGCTTAGGCCTCAGCGGGAGGAGGACCGGGGAGCTGTTTTTT; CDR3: CASSLGLSGRRTGELFF
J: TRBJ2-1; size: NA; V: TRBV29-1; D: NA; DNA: TGCAGCGTCCCCCGGAAGAATGCGGGACCAGGGTACAAGTGGGAGCAGTTCTTC; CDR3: CSVPRKNAGPGYKWEQFF
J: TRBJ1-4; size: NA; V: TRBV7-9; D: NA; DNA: TGTGCCAGCAGCCTACAGGAGTTCGCAACTAATGAAAAACTGTTTTTT; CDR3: CASSLQEFATNEKLFF
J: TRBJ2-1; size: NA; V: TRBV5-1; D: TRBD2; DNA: TGCGCCAGCAGCTTGGTGGCAGGGAGGGTCAATGAGCAGTTCTTC; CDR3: CASSLVAGRVNEQFF
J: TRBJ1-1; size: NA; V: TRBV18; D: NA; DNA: TGTGCCAGCTCACCTTTCCTAGGGACACCGCTGGAAAACACTGAAGCTTTCTTT; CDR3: CASSPFLGTPLENTEAFF
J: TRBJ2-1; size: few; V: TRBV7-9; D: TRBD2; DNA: TGTGCCAGCAGCCCATCCAGCGGGGGGGGGTCGGATGAGCAGTTCTTC; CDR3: CASSPSSGGGSDEQFF
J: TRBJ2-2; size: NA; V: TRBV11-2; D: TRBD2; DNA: TGTGCCAGCAGCTTGGAACTAGCGGAGCCTAACACCGGGGAGCTGTTTTTT; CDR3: CASSLELAEPNTGELFF
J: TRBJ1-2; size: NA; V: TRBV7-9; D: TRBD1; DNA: TGTGCCAGCAGCCAAGCCGGGACAGGGTACCAATACGGCTACACCTTC; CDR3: CASSQAGTGYQYGYTF
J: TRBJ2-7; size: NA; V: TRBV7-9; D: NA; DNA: TGTGCCAGCGTGATAAGAGGGAGACAATTTCCTTCTCCTACCTACGAGCAGTACTTC; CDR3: CASVIRGRQFPSPTYEQYF
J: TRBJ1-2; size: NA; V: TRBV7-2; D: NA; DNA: TGTGCCAGCAGCTTAGACAGGGAAGATTACTATGGCTACACCTTC; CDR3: CASSLDREDYYGYTF
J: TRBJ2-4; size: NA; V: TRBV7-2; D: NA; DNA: TGTGCCAGCAGCCCCCAGGGGGGCATTCAGTACTTC; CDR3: CASSPQGGIQYF
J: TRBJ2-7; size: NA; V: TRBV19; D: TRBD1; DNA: TGTGCCAGTAGTACCGGGACAGGAAATCTCTACGAGCAGTACTTC; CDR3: CASSTGTGNLYEQYF
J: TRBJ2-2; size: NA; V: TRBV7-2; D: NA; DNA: TGTGCCAGCAGTAAAGACGTTGGGGGCGGAGTAACCGGGGAGCTGTTTTTT; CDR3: CASSKDVGGGVTGELFF
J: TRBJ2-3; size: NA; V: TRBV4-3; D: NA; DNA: TGCGCCAGCAGCCAAGATACGGCGGCAGATACGCAGTATTTT; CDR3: CASSQDTAADTQYF
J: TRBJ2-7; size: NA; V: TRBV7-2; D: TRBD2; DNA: TGTGCCAGCAGCTTAGCCCATGGGTTGGGAGCGGGAGAATACGAGCAGTACTTC; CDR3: CASSLAHGLGAGEYEQYF
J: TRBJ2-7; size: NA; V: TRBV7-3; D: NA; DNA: TGTGCCAGCAGCTTGCAGGGAGGATACGAGCAGTACTTC; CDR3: CASSLQGGYEQYF
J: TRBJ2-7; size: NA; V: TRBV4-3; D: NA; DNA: TGCGCCAGCAGCCAAGAGCGGGCCTACGAGCAGTACTTC; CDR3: CASSQERAYEQYF
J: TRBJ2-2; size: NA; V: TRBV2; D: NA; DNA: TGTGCCAGCAGTGAAGTAGGTTGGGGCCCAAACACCGGGGAGCTGTTTTTT; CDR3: CASSEVGWGPNTGELFF
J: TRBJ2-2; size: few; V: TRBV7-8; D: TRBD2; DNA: TGTGCCAGCACCCAGGGCGGGGGGCTCACCGGGGAGCTGTTTTTT; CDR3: CASTQGGGLTGELFF
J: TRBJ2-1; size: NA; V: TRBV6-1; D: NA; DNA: TGTGCCAGCAGTGAAGATCTGAGAATGGTCAATGAGCAGTTCTTC; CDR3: CASSEDLRMVNEQFF
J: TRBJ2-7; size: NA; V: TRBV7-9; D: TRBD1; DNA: TGTGCCAGCAGCTTATGGGGACCAGACAGGGTGGGCGGCTACGAGCAGTACTTC; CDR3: CASSLWGPDRVGGYEQYF
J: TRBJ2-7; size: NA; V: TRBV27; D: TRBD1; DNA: TGTGCCAGCACTCCTACCGGGACAGCTTACTCCTACGAGCAGTACTTC; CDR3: CASTPTGTAYSYEQYF
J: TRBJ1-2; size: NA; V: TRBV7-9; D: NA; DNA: TGTGCCAGCAGCTTAACCCCGGGGGGGAGTGGTGGCTACACCTTC; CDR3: CASSLTPGGSGGYTF
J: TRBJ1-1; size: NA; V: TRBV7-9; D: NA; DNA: TGTGCCAGCAGCTTAGCGCTTAGGAGAAACACTGAAGCTTTCTTT; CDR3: CASSLALRRNTEAFF
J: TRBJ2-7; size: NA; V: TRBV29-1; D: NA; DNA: TGCAGCGTTGAAGGACGAACAGGGAAGGGTTCCGAGCAGTACTTC; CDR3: CSVEGRTGKGSEQYF
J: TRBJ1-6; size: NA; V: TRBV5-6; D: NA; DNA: TGTGCCAGCAGTAGGACAGCGGTGTCCCTCCACTTT; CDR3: CASSRTAVSLHF
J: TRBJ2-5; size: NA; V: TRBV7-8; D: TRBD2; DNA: TGTGCCAGCAGCTCTAGCGGGGAGACCCAGTACTTC; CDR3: CASSSSGETQYF
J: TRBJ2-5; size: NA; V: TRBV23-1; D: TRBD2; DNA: TGCGCCAGCAGTCATCGCCGAACCGGCGGGGGGTATAACGAGACCCAGTACTTC; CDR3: CASSHRRTGGGYNETQYF
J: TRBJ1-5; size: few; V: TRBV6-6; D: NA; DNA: TGTGCCAGCAGCCCCCTGGCGGGTAGCAATCAGCCCCAGCATTTT; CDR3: CASSPLAGSNQPQHF
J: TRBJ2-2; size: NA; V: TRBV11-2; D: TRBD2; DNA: TGTGCCAGCAGCTTAGCGGGGGGTAGGCAAGGGGAGCTGTTTTTT; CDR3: CASSLAGGRQGELFF
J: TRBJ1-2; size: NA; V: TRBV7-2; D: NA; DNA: TGTGCCAGCAGCTTCACAGGACCCGCTAACTATGGCTACACCTTC; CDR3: CASSFTGPANYGYTF
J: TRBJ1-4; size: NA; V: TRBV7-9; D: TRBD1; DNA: TGTGCCAGCAGCTGGGGTCAGACAGGGAGTCTGGCTAATGAAAAACTGTTTTTT; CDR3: CASSWGQTGSLANEKLFF
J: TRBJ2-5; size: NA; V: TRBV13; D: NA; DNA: TGTGCCAGCAGCCCCCTAGGAGGGCGAGAGACCCAGTACTTC; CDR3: CASSPLGGRETQYF
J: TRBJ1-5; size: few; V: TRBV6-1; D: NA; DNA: TGTGCCAGCAGTGAGTCTCAGGGTGGGGTTCAGCCCCAGCATTTT; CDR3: CASSESQGGVQPQHF
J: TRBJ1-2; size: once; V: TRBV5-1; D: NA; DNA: TGCGCCAGCAGCTTGGACAAAGGGGATGGCTACACCTTC; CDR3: CASSLDKGDGYTF
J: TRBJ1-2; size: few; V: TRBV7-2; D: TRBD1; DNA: TGTGCCAGCAGCCGATTAGGGACAGGCAACTATGGCTACACCTTC; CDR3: CASSRLGTGNYGYTF
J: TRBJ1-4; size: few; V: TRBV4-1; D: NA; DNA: TGCGCCAGCAGCCAAGATTCGGACTCCCAAAATGAAAAACTGTTTTTT; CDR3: CASSQDSDSQNEKLFF
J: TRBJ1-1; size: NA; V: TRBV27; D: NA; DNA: TGTGCCAGCAGGGGAACAGGGTGGGGCACTGAAGCTTTCTTT; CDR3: CASRGTGWGTEAFF
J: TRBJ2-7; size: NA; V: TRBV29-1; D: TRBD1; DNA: TGCAGCGTTGAAGGACAGGGGGCAACCGAGCAGTACTTC; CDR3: CSVEGQGATEQYF
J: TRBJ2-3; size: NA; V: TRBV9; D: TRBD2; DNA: TGTGCCAGCAGCTCGACTAGCAGCACAGATACGCAGTATTTT; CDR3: CASSSTSSTDTQYF
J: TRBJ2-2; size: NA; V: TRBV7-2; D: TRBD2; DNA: TGTGCCAGCAGCCGAAGGAAGGGGCTAGCGGGAGGTACCGGGGAGCTGTTTTTT; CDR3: CASSRRKGLAGGTGELFF
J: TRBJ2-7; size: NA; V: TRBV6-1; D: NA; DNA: TGTGCCAGCAGGGCTGGCGGCCCCTACGAGCAGTACTTC; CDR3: CASRAGGPYEQYF
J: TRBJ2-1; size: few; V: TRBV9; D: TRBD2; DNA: TGTGCCAGCAGCGTAGATAGCGGGACCTACAATGAGCAGTTCTTC; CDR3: CASSVDSGTYNEQFF
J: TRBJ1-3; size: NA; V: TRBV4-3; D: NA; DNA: TGCGCCAGCAGCCCGATAGCGGGGGGGGAAACTGGAAACACCATATATTTT; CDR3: CASSPIAGGETGNTIYF
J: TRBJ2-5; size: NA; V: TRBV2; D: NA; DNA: TGTGCCAGCAAGAAGGAGAGGGAGACCCAGTACTTC; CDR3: CASKKERETQYF
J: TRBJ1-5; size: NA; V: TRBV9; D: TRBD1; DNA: TGTGCCAGCAGCGTAGGACAGGGGAACAATCAGCCCCAGCATTTT; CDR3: CASSVGQGNNQPQHF